One and the same sample provided the 5 T cell receptor beta chains below, sequenced in a study of cytomegalovirus exposure and HLA in healthy donors. Primers for the PCR totalled 60 Vbeta and 13 Jbeta. Profiled with immunoSEQ multiplex PCR; TCRdb holds only in-frame clones, not every one. The sample lists 100,000 to 150,000 clones; over 65% were seen once. Sample: PBMCs. The source of these receptors is a man aged 18 to 35 in good health and CMV-seronegative.

The chain joins TRBV19 to TRBJ1-5; TRBD1 is a possible D gene (5 bases). The CDR3 is 14 residues long. Germline V CDR1 and CDR2: LNHDA, SQIVND (reference sequence). The V end lost 7 bases, the J end lost 7 bases, and 17 bases lay between the germline ends. The CDR3 loop reads CASTPREVRQPQHF. CDR3 DNA: TGTGCCAGTACCCCCAGGGAAGTACGGCAGCCCCAGCATTTT.

V usage is TRBV11-2 and J usage is TRBJ1-2, with D unclear. This CDR3 is 13 amino acids long. CDR1 is SGHAT, CDR2 FQNNGV, per germline. Trimming took 1 base from V and 4 from J, leaving 7 bases between them. As DNA, the CDR3 is TGTGCCAGCAGCTTAGGGCCCCTCTATGGCTACACCTTC. Translation: CASSLGPLYGYTF.

The gene calls are TRBV6-5 and TRBJ1-2; D uncertain. In germline, CDR1 is MNHEY, CDR2 SVGAGI. The CDR3 has 13 residues. V was pared by 6 bases and J by 6 bases, with 14 bases between. Written as DNA, the CDR3 is TGTGCCAGCAGGGGTTTTTGGGGAGATGGCTACACCTTC. Its protein product is CASRGFWGDGYTF.

In this sample, this clone turned up once. V gene TRBV19 combines with J gene TRBJ1-2; 7 bases line up with TRBD1. The CDR3 has 15 residues. The V gene's germline CDR1 is LNHDA and CDR2 SQIVND (reference sequence). Losses at the gene ends were 3 bases for V and 0 bases for J; bases not matched to a gene: 4. The CDR3 is CASSIRGQTNYGYTF. Here the CDR3 DNA reads TGTGCCAGTAGTATCAGGGGACAGACTAACTATGGCTACACCTTC.

This clone showed up just a few times. The CDR3 is CASSVGRELFF. The CDR3, as DNA: TGTGCCAGCAGCGTCGGTAGAGAGCTGTTTTTT. The chain is built from TRBV7-3 and TRBJ2-2, with D hard to call. The ends were cut back, 5 bases at V and 11 bases at J, with 9 bases in the middle. Germline V gene sequence: CDR1 SGHTA, CDR2 FQGTGA. This CDR3 is 11 amino acids long.